This T cell receptor beta chain was documented in a study of T cells after yellow fever vaccination. This clonotype was recorded once. V was pared by 7 bases and J by 0 bases, with 8 bases between. Germline lookup yields CDR1 SGDLS and CDR2 YYNGEE. The CDR3 is made up of 12 amino acids. TCRdb redid the calling of the 5' RACE reads with MiXCR, one entry per CDR3 protein. The sample contains some 560,000 distinct CDR3 sequences, approximately 21% of which appear only once. This TCR was recovered from a man in his thirties or forties who received the YFV17D yellow fever vaccine. The chain recombines TRBV9 with TRBJ2-7, with unresolved D. Sequenced material: PBMCs, taken 15 days after the yellow fever booster vaccination. The CDR3 region has the DNA TGTGCCAGCTGGCCTCGCTCCTACGAGCAGTACTTC. The encoded protein is CASWPRSYEQYF.